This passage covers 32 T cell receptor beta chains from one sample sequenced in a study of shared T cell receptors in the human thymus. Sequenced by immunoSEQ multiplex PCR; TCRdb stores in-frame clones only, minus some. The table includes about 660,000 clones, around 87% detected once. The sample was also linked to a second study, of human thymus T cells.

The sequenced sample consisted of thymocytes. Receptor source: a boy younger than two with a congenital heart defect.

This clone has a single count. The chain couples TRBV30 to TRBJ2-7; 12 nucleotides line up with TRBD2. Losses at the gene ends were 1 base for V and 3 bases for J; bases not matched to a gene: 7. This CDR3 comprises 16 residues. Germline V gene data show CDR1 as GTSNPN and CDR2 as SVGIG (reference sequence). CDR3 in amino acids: CAWSALGLAGRYEQYF. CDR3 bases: TGTGCCTGGAGTGCCCTCGGACTAGCGGGGCGCTACGAGCAGTACTTC.

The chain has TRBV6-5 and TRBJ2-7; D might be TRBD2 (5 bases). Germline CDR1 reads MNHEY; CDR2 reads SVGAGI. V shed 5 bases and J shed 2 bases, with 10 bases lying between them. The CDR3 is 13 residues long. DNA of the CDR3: TGTGCCAGCAGTGTAGCGTTCCCCTACGAGCAGTACTTC. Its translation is CASSVAFPYEQYF.

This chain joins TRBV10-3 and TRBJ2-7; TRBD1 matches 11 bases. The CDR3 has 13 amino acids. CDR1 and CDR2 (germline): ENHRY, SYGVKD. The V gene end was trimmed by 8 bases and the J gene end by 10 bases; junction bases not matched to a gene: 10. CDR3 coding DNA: TGTGCCATCTCATGGACAGGGGGCGACCCCCAGTACTTC. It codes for CAISWTGGDPQYF.

CDR3 residues: CASRRTSGAEETQYF. CDR3 nucleotide sequence: TGTGCCAGTAGAAGAACTAGCGGGGCCGAAGAGACCCAGTACTTC. The chain links TRBV19 to TRBJ2-5, with TRBD2 matching over 10 bases. Germline V gives CDR1 LNHDA, CDR2 SQIVND (reference sequence). CDR3 size: 15 residues. After removal of 6 bases from V and 3 bases from J, the junction contained 7 bases not matched to a gene.

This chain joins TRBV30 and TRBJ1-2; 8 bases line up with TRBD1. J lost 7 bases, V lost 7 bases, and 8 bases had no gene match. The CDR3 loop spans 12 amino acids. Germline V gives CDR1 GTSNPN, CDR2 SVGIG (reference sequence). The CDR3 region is CASGQGWGGYTF. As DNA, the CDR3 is TGTGCCTCCGGACAGGGTTGGGGTGGCTACACCTTC.

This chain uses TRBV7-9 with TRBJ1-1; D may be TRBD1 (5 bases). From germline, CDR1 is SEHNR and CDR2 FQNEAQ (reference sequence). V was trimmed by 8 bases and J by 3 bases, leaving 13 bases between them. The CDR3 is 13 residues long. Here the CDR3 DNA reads TGTGCCAGCTTATTGGGGCCAGACACTGAAGCTTTCTTT. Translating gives CASLLGPDTEAFF.

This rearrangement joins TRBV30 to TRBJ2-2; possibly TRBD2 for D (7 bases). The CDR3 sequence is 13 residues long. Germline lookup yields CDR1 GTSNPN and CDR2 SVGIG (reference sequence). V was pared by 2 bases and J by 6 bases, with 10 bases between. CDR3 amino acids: CAWSRGAPGELFF. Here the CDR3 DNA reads TGTGCCTGGAGTCGGGGGGCCCCCGGGGAGCTGTTTTTT. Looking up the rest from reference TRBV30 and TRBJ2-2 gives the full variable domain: SQTIHQWPATLVQPVGSPLSLECTVEGTSNPNLYWYRQAAGRGLQLLFYSVGIGQISSEVPQNLSASRPQDRQFILSSKKLLLSDSGFYLCAWSRGAPGELFFGEGSRLTVL.

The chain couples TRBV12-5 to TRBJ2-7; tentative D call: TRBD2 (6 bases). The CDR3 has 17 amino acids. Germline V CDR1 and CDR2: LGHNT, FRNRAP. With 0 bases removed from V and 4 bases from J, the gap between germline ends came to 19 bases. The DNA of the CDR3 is TGTGCTAGTGGTTTGGTACTAGCCAGGGCTTCTGGGTACGAGCAGTACTTC. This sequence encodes CASGLVLARASGYEQYF.

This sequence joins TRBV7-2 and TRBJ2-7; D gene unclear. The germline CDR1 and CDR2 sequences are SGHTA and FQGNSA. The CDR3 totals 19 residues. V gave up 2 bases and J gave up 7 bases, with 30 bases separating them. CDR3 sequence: CASSLSLFPRYVPSGEQYF. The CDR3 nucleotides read TGTGCCAGCAGCTTATCCCTATTTCCCCGGTACGTCCCTTCCGGGGAGCAGTACTTC.

The CDR3 here is CASSFSGATNTGELFF. Written as DNA, the CDR3 is TGTGCCAGCAGCTTCTCAGGGGCGACGAACACCGGGGAGCTGTTTTTT. This chain connects TRBV11-2 to TRBJ2-2; D might be TRBD1 (6 bases). Germline V CDR1 and CDR2: SGHAT, FQNNGV. V dropped 3 bases and J dropped 0 bases, with 11 bases sitting between them. The length of the CDR3 is 16 residues.

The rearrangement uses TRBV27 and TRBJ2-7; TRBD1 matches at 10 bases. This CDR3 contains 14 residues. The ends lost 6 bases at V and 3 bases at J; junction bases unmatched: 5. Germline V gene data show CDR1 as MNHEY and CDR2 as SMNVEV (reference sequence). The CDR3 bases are TGTGCCAGCAGCGGGGACAGGGGTAACTACGAGCAGTACTTC. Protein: CASSGDRGNYEQYF.

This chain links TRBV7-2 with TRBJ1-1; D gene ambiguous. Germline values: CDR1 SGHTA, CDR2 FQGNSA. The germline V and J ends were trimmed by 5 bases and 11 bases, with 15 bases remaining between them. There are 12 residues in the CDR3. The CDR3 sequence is CASSQRAGSAFF. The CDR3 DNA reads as TGTGCCAGCAGCCAAAGGGCGGGGTCCGCTTTCTTT.

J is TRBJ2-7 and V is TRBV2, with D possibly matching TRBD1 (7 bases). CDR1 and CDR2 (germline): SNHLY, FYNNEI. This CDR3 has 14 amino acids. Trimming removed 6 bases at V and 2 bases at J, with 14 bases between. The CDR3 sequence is CASSPSDRAYEQYF. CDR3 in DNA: TGTGCCAGCAGCCCTAGCGACAGGGCCTACGAGCAGTACTTC.

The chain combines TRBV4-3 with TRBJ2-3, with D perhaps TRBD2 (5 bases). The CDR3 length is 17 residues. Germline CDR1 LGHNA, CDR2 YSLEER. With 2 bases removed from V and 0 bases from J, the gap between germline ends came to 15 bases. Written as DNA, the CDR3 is TGCGCCAGCAGCCAATCTATAGCGCGAACTAGCACAGATACGCAGTATTTT. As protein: CASSQSIARTSTDTQYF.

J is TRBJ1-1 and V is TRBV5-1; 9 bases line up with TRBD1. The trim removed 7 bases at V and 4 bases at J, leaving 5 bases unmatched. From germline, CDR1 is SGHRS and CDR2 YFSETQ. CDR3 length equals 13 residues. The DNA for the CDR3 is TGCGCCAGCTGGACAGGGGAGTCCACTGAAGCTTTCTTT. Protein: CASWTGESTEAFF.

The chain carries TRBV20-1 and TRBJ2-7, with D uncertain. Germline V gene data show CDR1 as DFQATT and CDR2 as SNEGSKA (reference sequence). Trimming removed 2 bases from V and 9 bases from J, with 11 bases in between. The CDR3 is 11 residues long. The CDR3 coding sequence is TGCAGTGCTAGAAACTACTATCGGCAGTACTTC. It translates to CSARNYYRQYF.

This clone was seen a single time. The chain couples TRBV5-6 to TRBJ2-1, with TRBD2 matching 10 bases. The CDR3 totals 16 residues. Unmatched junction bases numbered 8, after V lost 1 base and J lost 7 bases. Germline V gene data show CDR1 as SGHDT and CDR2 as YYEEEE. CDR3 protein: CASSLNPSGSVNEQFF. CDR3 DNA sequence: TGTGCCAGCAGCTTGAACCCTAGCGGGAGTGTAAATGAGCAGTTCTTC.

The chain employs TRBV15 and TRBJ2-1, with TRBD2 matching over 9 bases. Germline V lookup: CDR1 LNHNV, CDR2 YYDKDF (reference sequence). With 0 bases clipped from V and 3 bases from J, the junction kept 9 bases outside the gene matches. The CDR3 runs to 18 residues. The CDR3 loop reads CATSRDLRAGGNYNEQFF. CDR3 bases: TGTGCCACCAGCAGAGATCTGCGAGCGGGAGGCAACTACAATGAGCAGTTCTTC. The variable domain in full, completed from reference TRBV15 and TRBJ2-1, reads DAMVIQNPRYQVTQFGKPVTLSCSQTLNHNVMYWYQQKSSQAPKLLFHYYDKDFNNEADTPDNFQSRRPNTSFCFLDIRSPGLGDTAMYLCATSRDLRAGGNYNEQFFGPGTRLTVL.

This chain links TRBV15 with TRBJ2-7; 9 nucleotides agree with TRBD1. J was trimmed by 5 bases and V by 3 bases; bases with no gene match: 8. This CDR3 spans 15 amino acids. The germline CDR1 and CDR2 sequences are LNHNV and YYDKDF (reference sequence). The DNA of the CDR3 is TGTGCCACCAGCAGCCGGGACAGGGTTTTTGACGAGCAGTACTTC. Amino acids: CATSSRDRVFDEQYF.

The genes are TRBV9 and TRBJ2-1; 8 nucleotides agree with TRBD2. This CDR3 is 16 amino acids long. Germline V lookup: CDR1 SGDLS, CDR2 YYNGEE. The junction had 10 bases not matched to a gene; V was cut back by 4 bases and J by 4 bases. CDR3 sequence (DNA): TGTGCCAGCAGCCTTCAGAACAGCGGGAGATACAATGAGCAGTTCTTC. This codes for CASSLQNSGRYNEQFF.

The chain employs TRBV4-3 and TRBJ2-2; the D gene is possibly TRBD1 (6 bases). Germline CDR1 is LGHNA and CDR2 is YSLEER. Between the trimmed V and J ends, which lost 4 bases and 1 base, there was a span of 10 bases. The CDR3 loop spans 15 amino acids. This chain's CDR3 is CASSPSGQNTGELFF. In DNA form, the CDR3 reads TGCGCCAGCAGCCCCTCGGGACAGAACACCGGGGAGCTGTTTTTT.

The CDR3 coding sequence is TGTGCCAGCAGTCAGTGGACTAGCGGGGGGGAGAATACGCAGTATTTT. Its protein product is CASSQWTSGGENTQYF. The V and J genes are TRBV6-6 and TRBJ2-3; 15 bases are shared with TRBD2. Germline V gene data show CDR1 as MNHNY and CDR2 as SVGAGI (reference sequence). The CDR3 sequence is 16 residues long. Trimming removed 5 bases from V and 7 bases from J; junction bases left unmatched: 7.

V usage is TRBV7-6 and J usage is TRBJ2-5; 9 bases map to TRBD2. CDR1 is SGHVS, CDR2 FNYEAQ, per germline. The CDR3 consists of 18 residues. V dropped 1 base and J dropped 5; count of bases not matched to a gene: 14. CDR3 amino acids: CASSLEAGGLLLDETQYF. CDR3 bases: TGTGCCAGCAGCTTAGAGGCGGGAGGGCTTCTTTTGGATGAGACCCAGTACTTC.

This CDR3 reads CASRIDRVTESGANVLTF. CDR3 DNA: TGTGCCAGCCGAATTGACAGGGTAACGGAGTCTGGGGCCAACGTCCTGACTTTC. The chain links TRBV2 to TRBJ2-6, with TRBD1 matching 7 bases. Germline CDR1 reads SNHLY; CDR2 reads FYNNEI. This CDR3 has 18 residues. The V segment lost 8 bases and the J segment 1 base; nucleotides outside the gene matches: 14.

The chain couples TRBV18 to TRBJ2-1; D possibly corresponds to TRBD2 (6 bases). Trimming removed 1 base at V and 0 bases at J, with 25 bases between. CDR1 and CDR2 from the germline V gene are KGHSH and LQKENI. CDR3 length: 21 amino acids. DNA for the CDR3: TGTGCCAGCTCACCACTAAACGAAAGCGGGCGAGTCTTTTCCTCCTACAATGAGCAGTTCTTC. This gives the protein CASSPLNESGRVFSSYNEQFF.

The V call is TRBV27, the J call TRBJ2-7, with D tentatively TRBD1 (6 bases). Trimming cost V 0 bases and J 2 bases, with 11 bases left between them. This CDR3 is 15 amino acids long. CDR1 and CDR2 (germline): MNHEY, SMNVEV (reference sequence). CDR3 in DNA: TGTGCCAGCAGTTTATCAGGTACAGGGACCTACGAGCAGTACTTC. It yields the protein CASSLSGTGTYEQYF.

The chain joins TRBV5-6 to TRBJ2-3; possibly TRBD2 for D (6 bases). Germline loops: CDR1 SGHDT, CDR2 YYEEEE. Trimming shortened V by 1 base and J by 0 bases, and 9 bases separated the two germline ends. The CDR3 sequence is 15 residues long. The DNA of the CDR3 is TGTGCCAGCAGCTTGAGGAGGGCTAGCACAGATACGCAGTATTTT. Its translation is CASSLRRASTDTQYF.

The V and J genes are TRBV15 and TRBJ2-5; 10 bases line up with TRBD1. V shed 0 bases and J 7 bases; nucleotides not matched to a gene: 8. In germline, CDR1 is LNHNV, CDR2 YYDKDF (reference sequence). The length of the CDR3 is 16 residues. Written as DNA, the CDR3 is TGTGCCACCAGCAGAGAAAGGACAGGGGGTACCAGGACCCAGTACTTC. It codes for CATSRERTGGTRTQYF.

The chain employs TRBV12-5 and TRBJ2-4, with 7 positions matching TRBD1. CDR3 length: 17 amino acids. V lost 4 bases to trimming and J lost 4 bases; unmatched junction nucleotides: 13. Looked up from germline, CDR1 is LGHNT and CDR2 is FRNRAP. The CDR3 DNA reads TGTGCTAGTGGTTGGATACCACGGGACAGACCGAAAAACATTCAGTACTTC. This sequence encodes CASGWIPRDRPKNIQYF.

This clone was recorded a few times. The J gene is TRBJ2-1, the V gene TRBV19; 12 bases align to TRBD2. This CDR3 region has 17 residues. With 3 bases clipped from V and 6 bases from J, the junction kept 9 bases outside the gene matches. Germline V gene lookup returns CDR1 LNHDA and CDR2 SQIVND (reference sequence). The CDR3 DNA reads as TGTGCCAGTAGTATGATGACTAGCGGGAGAGTGTGCAATGAGCAGTTCTTC. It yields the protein CASSMMTSGRVCNEQFF.

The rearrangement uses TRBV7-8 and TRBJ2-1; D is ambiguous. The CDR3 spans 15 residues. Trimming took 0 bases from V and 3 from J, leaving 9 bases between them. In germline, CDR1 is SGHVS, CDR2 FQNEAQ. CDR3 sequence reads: CASSLAVQNYNEQFF. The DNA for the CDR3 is TGTGCCAGCAGCTTAGCGGTACAGAACTACAATGAGCAGTTCTTC.

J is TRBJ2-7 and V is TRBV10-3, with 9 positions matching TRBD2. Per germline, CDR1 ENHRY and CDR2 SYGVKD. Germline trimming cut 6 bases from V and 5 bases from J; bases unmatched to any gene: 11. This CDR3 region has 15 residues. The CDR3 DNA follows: TGTGCCATCAGGTGCCCGGCAGCGGGAGGCGACGAGCAGTACTTC. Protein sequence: CAIRCPAAGGDEQYF.